Sequencing of this TCR beta chain was carried out in a study of T cell responses to AZD1222 COVID-19 vaccine. The V end lost 5 bases, the J end lost 6 bases, and 17 bases lay between the germline ends. Germline V gene sequence: CDR1 ENHRY, CDR2 SYGVKD. The CDR3 is 14 residues long. Notes on this clone: Its antigen remains unknown.

Clones were sequenced by immunoSEQ multiplex PCR, and TCRdb holds only the in-frame ones, with some missing. In the table there are about 200,000 clones, around 93% of which are singletons. Study-wide points: Vaccine-related CD4 TCRs covered spike, predominating at 160-218 and 743-854.

The rearrangement uses TRBV10-3 and TRBJ2-7, with D perhaps TRBD1 or TRBD2 (5 bases each). The sequence was collected from an adult who received the AZD1222 COVID-19 vaccine. Sequenced here: peripheral blood, sampled 28 days after the second AZD1222 dose. The CDR3: CAISQGTFNGEQYF. The CDR3 DNA reads as TGTGCCATCAGTCAAGGGACGTTTAACGGCGAGCAGTACTTC.